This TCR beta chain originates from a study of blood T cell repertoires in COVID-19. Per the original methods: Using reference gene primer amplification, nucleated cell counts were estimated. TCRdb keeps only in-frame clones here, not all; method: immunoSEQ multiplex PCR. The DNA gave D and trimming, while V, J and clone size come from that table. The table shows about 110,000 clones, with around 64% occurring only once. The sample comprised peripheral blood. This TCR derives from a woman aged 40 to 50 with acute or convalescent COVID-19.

CDR3 region: CASSLTRNNEQFF. The CDR3 DNA reads TGTGCCAGCAGCTTAACCAGGAACAATGAGCAGTTCTTC. The V and J genes are TRBV7-3 and TRBJ2-1; no reliable D call. Germline CDR1 SGHTA, CDR2 FQGTGA. The V gene lost 0 bases and the J gene lost 5 bases, with 5 bases spanning the gap. This CDR3 spans 13 amino acids.